A single TCR beta chain is shown here with its context. This PCR relied on a set of 60 Vbeta primers and 13 Jbeta primers. Assay used: immunoSEQ multiplex PCR; TCRdb lists only in-frame clones, some missing. The sample lists some 110,000 clones; roughly 12% were seen once. This entry belongs to a study of cytomegalovirus exposure and HLA in healthy donors. Study summary: Findings of an earlier analysis included roughly 110 million unique TCR beta sequences from some 190 million T cells.

The V and J ends lost 10 bases and 0 bases respectively, with 15 bases between them. Germline V lookup: CDR1 MNHEY, CDR2 SMNVEV (reference sequence). This CDR3 contains 14 residues. Sequenced sample: PBMCs. The V call is TRBV27, the J call TRBJ1-1, with D perhaps TRBD1 (5 bases). The TCR sequence derives from a man between 40 and 49 years old in good health and CMV-seropositive. CDR3 in amino acids: CANHAPRVNTEAFF. In DNA, the CDR3 is TGTGCCAACCACGCCCCCAGGGTGAACACTGAAGCTTTCTTT.